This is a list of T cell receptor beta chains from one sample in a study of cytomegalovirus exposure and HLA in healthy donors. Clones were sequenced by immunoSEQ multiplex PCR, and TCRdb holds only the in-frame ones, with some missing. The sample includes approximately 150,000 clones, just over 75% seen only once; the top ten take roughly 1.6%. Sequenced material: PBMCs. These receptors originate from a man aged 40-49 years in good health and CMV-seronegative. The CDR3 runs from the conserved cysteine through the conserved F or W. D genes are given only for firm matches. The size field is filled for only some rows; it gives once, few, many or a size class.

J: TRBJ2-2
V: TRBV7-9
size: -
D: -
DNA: TGTGCCAGCAGCTTAGCGTCGGGAGAAACCGGGGAGCTGTTTTTT
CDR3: CASSLASGETGELFF

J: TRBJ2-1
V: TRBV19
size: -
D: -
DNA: TGTGCCAGTAGTATAGATCTTAGGAGAGATGAGCAGTTCTTC
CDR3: CASSIDLRRDEQFF

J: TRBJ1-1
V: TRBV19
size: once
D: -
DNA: TGTGCCAGTAGTGATGGGATTGTCAGGAGGTGGAACACTGAAGCTTTCTTT
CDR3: CASSDGIVRRWNTEAFF

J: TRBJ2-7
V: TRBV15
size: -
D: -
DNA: TGTGCCACCAGCAGAGATTTGACAGGCTTCTACGAGCAGTACTTC
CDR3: CATSRDLTGFYEQYF

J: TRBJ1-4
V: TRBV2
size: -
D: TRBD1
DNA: TGTGCCAGCAGTGTTTTCGGACAGGGCGAAAAACTGTTTTTT
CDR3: CASSVFGQGEKLFF

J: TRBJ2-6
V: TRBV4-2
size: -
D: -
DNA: TGTGCCAGCAGCCAAGATAAGGGGTCTGGGGCCAACGGCCTGACTTTC
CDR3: CASSQDKGSGANGLTF

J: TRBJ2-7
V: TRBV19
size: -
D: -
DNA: TGTGCCAGTAGCCTCTCCGCCGGGAAATCCTACGAGCAGTACTTC
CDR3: CASSLSAGKSYEQYF

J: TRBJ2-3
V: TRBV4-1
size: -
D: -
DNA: TGTGCCAGCAGCCAAGAATACAGGAGCACAGATACGCAGTATTTT
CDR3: CASSQEYRSTDTQYF

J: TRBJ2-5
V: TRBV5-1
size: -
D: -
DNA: TGCGCCAGCAGCCCGGACAGACAAGAGACCCAGTACTTC
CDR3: CASSPDRQETQYF

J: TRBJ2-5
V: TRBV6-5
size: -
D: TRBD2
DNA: TGTGCCAGCAGTTACGGGGAGGGAGAGACCCAGTACTTC
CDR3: CASSYGEGETQYF

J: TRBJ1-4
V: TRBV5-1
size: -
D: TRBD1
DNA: TGCGCCAGCAGCGGCGGGACAGGCTTAACTAATGAAAAACTGTTTTTT
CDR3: CASSGGTGLTNEKLFF

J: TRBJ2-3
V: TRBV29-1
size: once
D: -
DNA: TGCAGCGCCACGACATATAGCACAGATACGCAGTATTTT
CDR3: CSATTYSTDTQYF

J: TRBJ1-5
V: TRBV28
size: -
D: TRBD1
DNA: TGTGCCAGCAGTTCCCCCGGGACAGGGATAGGGAGCAATCAGCCCCAGCATTTT
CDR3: CASSSPGTGIGSNQPQHF

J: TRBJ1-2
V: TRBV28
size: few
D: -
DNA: TGTGCCAGCGGGGGACACGGGAGGGCAGGTCGTTTATTTGGCTACACCTTC
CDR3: CASGGHGRAGRLFGYTF

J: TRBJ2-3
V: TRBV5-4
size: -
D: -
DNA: TGTGCCAGCAGCTTGGACGATCTAAGTAAGACGGGAGAAGAGAAAGATACGCAGTATTTT
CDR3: CASSLDDLSKTGEEKDTQYF

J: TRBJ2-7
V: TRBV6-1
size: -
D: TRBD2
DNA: TGTGCCAGCAATAGCGGGAGGGCCCACTACGAGCAGTACTTC
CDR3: CASNSGRAHYEQYF

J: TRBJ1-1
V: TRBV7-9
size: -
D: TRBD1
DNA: TGTTCCAGCAGCGCGGGACAGGTAACTGAAGCTTTCTTT
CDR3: CSSSAGQVTEAFF

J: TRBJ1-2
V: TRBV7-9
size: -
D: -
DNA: TGTGCCAGCAGCCCCAGCACAGGGTGGGGCTACACCTTC
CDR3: CASSPSTGWGYTF

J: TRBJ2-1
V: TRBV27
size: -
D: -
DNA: TGTGCCAGCAGTAGCCCGGGTCGCAAGCAGTTCTTC
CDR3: CASSSPGRKQFF

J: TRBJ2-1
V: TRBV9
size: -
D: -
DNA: TGTGCCAGCAGCGTGGGGCCCGACAATGAGCAGTTCTTC
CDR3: CASSVGPDNEQFF

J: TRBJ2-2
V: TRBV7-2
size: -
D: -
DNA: TGTGCCAGCGGGCCGTTGAACACCGGGGAGCTGTTTTTT
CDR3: CASGPLNTGELFF

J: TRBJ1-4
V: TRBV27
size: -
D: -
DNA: TGTGCCAGCAGTGTAACCTCCACTTTCGGGTATGAAAAACTGTTTTTT
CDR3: CASSVTSTFGYEKLFF

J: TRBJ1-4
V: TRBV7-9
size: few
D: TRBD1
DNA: TGTTCCAGCAGCTTAGGGCAGGGGGCTTGGGAAAAACTGTTTTTT
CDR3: CSSSLGQGAWEKLFF